This T cell receptor beta chain originates from a study of blood T cell repertoires in COVID-19. Trimming took 2 bases from V and 2 from J, leaving 10 bases between them. Germline V gene sequence: CDR1 MNHEY, CDR2 SMNVEV (reference sequence). The CDR3 spans 14 residues. Sequencing used immunoSEQ multiplex PCR; TCRdb keeps in-frame clones, though not all of them. This repertoire shows 20,000 to 30,000 clones, roughly four fifths found once; its top ten account for almost 25%. The receptor's source is a human donor in a cohort sampled during active COVID-19. V usage is TRBV27 and J usage is TRBJ2-7; D is unresolved. Sequencing was performed on peripheral blood. CDR3 nucleotides: TGTGCCAGCAGTTTACTAGGTCAGACCTACGAGCAGTACTTC. This encodes CASSLLGQTYEQYF.